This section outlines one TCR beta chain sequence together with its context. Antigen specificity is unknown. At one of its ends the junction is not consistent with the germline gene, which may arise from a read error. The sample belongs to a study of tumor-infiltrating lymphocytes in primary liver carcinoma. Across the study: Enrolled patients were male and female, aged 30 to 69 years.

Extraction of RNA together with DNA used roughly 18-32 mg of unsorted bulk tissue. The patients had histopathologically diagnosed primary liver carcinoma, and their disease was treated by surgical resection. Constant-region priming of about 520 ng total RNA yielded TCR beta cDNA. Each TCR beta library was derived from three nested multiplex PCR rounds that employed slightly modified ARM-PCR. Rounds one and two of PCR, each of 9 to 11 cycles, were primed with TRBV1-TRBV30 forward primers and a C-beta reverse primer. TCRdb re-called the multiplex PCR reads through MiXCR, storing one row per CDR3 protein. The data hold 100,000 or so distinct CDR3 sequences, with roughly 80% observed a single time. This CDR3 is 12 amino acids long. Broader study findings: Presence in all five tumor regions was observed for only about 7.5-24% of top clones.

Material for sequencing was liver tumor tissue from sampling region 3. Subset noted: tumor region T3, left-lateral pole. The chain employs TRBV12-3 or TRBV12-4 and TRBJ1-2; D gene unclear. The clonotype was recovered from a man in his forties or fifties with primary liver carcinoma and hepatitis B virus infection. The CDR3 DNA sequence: TGTGCCGGCAGTTTGGGTGGATATGGTTACACCTTC. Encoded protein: CAGSLGGYGYTF.